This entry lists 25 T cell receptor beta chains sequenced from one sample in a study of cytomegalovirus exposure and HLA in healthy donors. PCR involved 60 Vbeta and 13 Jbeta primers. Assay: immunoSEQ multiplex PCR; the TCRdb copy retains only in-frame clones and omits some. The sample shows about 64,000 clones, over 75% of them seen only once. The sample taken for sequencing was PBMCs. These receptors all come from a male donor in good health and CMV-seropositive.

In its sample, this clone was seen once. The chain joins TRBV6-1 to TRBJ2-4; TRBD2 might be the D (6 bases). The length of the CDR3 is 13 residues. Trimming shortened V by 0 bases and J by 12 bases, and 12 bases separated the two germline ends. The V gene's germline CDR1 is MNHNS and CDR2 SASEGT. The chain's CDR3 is CASSEARRDCQYF. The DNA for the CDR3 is TGTGCCAGCAGTGAAGCACGTCGGGACTGTCAGTACTTC.

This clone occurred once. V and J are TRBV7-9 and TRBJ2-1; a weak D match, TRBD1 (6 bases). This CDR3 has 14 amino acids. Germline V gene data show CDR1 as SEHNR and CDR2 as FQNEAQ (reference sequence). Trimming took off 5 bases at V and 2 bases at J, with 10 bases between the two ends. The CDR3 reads CASSLTGTYNEQFF. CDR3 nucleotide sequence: TGTGCCAGCAGCCTCACAGGGACCTACAATGAGCAGTTCTTC. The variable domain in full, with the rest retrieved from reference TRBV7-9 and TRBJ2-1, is DTGVSQNPRHKITKRGQNVTFRCDPISEHNRLYWYRQTLGQGPEFLTYFQNEAQLEKSRLLSDRFSAERPKGSFSTLEIQRTEQGDSAMYLCASSLTGTYNEQFFGPGTRLTVL.

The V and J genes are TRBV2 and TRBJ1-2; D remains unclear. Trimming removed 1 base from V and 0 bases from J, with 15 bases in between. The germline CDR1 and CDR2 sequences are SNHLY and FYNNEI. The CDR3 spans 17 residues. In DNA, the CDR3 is TGTGCCAGCAGTGAAGGTGCCAGAACTAGAGCTAACTATGGCTACACCTTC. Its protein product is CASSEGARTRANYGYTF.

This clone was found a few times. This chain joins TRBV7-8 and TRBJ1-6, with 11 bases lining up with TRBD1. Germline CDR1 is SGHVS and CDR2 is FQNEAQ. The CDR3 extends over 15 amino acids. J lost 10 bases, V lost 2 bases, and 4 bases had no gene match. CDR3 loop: CASSLRDRGFSPLHF. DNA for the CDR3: TGTGCCAGCAGCTTACGGGACAGGGGGTTCTCACCCCTCCACTTT.

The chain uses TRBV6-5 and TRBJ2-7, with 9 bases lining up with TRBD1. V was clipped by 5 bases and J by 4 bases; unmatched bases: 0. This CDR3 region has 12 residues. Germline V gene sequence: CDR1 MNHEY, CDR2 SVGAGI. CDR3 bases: TGTGCCAGCAGTGACAGGGGGTACGAGCAGTACTTC. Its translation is CASSDRGYEQYF.

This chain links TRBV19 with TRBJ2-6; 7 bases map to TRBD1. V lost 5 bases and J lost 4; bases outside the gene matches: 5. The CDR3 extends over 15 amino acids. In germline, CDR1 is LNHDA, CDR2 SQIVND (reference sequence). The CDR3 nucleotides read TGTGCCAGTAGTGCTCCGGGACAGGGGGCCAACGTCCTGACTTTC. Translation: CASSAPGQGANVLTF.

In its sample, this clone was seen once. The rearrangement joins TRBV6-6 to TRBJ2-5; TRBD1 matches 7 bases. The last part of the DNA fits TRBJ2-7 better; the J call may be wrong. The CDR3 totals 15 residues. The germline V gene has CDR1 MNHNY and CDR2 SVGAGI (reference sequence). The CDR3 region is CASTQRDSEFYEQYF. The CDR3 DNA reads TGTGCCAGCACCCAAAGGGACAGTGAGTTCTACGAGCAGTACTTC.

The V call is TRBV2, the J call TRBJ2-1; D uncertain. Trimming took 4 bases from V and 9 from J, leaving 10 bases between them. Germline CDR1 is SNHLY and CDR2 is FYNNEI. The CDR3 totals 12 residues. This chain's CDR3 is CASSVLVSEQFF. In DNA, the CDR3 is TGTGCCAGCAGTGTTCTAGTCAGTGAGCAGTTCTTC.

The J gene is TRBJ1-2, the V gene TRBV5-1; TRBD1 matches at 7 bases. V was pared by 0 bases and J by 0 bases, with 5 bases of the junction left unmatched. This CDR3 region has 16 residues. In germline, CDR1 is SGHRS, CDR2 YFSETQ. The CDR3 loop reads CASSLALGTANYGYTF. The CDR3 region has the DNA TGCGCCAGCAGCTTGGCGCTGGGGACAGCTAACTATGGCTACACCTTC.

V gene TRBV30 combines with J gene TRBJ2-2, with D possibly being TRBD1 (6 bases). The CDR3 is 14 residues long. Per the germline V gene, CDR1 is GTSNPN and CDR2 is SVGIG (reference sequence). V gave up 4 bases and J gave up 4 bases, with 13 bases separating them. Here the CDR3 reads CAWKGGVTTGELFF. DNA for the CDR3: TGTGCCTGGAAAGGGGGAGTAACCACCGGGGAGCTGTTTTTT.

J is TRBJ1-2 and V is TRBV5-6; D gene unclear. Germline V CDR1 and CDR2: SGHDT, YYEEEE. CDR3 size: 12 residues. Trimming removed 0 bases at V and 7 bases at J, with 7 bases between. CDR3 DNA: TGTGCCAGCAGCTTGGGTGTTCGTGGCTACACCTTC. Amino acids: CASSLGVRGYTF.

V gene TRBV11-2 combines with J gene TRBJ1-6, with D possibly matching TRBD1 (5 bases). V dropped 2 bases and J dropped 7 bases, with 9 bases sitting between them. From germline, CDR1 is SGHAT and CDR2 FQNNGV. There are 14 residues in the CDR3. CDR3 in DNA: TGTGCCAGCAGCTTAAGGGGCCGCAATTCACCCCTCCACTTT. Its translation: CASSLRGRNSPLHF.

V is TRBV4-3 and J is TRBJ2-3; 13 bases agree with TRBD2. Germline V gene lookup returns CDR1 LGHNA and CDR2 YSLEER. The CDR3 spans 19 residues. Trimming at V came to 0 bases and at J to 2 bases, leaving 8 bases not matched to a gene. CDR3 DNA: TGCGCCAGCAGCCAAGATTATCGACTAGCGGGGGGATTCACAGATACGCAGTATTTT. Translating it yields CASSQDYRLAGGFTDTQYF.

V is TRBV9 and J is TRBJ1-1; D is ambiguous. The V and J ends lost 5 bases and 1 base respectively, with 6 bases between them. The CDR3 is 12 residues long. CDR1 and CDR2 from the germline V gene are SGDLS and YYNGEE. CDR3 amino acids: CASRNGNTEAFF. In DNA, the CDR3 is TGTGCCAGCAGGAACGGGAACACTGAAGCTTTCTTT.

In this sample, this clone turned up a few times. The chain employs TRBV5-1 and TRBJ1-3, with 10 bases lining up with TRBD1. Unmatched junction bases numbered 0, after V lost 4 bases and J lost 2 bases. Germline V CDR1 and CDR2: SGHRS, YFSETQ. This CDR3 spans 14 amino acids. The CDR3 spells CASSGTGAGNTIYF. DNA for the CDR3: TGCGCCAGCAGCGGGACAGGGGCTGGAAACACCATATATTTT.

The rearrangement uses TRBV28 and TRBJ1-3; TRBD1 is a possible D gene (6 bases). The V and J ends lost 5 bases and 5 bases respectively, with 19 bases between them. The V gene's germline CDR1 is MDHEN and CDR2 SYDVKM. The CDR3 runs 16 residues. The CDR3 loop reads CASSRRSTGIRNTIYF. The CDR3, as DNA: TGTGCCAGCAGTCGGCGATCGACAGGAATTAGAAACACCATATATTTT.

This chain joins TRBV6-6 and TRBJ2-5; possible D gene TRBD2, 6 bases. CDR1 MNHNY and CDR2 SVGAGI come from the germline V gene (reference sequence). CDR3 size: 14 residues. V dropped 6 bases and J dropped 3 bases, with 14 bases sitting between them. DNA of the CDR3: TGTGCCAGCAGCCCAAGGGAGGTTAAAGAGACCCAGTACTTC. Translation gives CASSPREVKETQYF.

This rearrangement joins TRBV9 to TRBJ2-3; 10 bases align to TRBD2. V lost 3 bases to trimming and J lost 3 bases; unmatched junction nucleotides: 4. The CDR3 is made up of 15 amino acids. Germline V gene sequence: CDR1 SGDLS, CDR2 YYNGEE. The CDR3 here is CASSGGLALTDTQYF. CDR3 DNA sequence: TGTGCCAGCAGCGGGGGACTAGCGCTGACAGATACGCAGTATTTT.

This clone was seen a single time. CDR3 residues: CASSTRGGSYNEQFF. CDR3 bases: TGTGCCAGCAGTACCCGGGGAGGATCGTACAATGAGCAGTTCTTC. The chain combines TRBV6-6 with TRBJ2-1; TRBD2 is a possible D gene (6 bases). V was shortened by 5 bases and J by 4 bases, with 15 bases between the two germline ends. This CDR3 is 15 amino acids long. The V gene's germline CDR1 is MNHNY and CDR2 SVGAGI (reference sequence).

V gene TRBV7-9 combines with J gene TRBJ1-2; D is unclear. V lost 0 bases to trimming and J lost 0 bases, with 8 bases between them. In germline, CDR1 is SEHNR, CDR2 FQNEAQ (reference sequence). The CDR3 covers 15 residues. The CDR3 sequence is CASSLAALANYGYTF. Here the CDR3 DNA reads TGTGCCAGCAGCTTAGCGGCTCTAGCTAACTATGGCTACACCTTC.

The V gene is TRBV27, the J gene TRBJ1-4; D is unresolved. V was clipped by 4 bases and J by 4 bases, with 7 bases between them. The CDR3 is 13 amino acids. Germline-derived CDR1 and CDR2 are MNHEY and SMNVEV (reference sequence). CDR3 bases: TGTGCCAGCAGTTCAAAGAGTAATGAAAAACTGTTTTTT. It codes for CASSSKSNEKLFF. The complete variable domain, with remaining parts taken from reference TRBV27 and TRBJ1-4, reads EAQVTQNPRYLITVTGKKLTVTCSQNMNHEYMSWYRQDPGLGLRQIYYSMNVEVTDKGDVPEGYKVSRKEKRNFPLILESPSPNQTSLYFCASSSKSNEKLFFGSGTQLSVL.

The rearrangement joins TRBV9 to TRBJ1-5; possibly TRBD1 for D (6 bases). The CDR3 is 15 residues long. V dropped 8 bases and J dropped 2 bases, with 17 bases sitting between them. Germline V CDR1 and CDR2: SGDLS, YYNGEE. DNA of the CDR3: TGTGCCAGTAACATAGGGGGGGCAGGCAATCAGCCCCAGCATTTT. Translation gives CASNIGGAGNQPQHF.

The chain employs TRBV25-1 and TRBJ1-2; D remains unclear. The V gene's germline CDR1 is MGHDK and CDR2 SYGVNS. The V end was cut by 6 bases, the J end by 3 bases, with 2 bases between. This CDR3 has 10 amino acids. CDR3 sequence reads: CASSDYGYTF. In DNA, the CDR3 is TGTGCCAGCAGCGACTATGGCTACACCTTC.

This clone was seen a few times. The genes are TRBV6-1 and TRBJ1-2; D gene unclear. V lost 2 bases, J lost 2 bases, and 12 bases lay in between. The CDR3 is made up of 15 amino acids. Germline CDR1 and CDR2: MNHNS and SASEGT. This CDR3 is CASSESPAENYGYTF. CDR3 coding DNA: TGTGCCAGCAGTGAATCTCCGGCGGAAAACTATGGCTACACCTTC.

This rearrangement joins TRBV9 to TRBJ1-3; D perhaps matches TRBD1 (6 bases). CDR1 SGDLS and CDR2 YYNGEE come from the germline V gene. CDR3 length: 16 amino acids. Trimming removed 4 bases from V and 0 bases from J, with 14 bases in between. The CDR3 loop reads CASSLYQGSSGNTIYF. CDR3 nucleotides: TGTGCCAGCAGCTTATACCAGGGGAGCTCTGGAAACACCATATATTTT. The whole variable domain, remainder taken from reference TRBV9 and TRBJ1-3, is DSGVTQTPKHLITATGQRVTLRCSPRSGDLSVYWYQQSLDQGLQFLIQYYNGEERAKGNILERFSAQQFPDLHSELNLSSLELGDSALYFCASSLYQGSSGNTIYFGEGSWLTVV.